The T cell receptor (beta chain) described here comes from a study of T-cell memory formation after mild COVID-19. TCRdb fed the 5' RACE reads into MiXCR, producing one record per CDR3 protein. The data contain 560,000 or so distinct CDR3 sequences, 15% to 20% of them seen just once; the ten biggest clones take up around 7.8%. V shed 10 bases and J shed 3 bases, with 28 bases lying between them. The CDR3 is made up of 17 amino acids. Germline CDR1 MNHEY, CDR2 SMNVEV (reference sequence). The sample holds a few counts of this clonotype. Specimen: PBMCs or a T cell subset sorted from them (not recorded which). The chain uses TRBV27 and TRBJ2-7; the D is unclear. This receptor was identified in an adult woman who had mild COVID-19 (a few samples of this study predate the infection). Cell type and time point are not known. Written as DNA, the CDR3 is TGTGCCACAACCTATCGGGCAGCTAACCCGTCGGTCTACGAGCAGTACTTC. As protein: CATTYRAANPSVYEQYF.